This TCR beta chain appears in the sequencing data of a study of blood T cell repertoires in COVID-19. Background on the study: From the United States, Italy and Spain came samples of acute and convalescent COVID-19. In each case, the material was cDNA or gDNA derived from T cells, B-cell-depleted T cells, or PBMCs.

Generated by immunoSEQ multiplex PCR, the TCRdb table keeps only in-frame clones and is missing some. Of approximately 160,000 clones listed, 90% to 95% are singletons. Per germline, CDR1 SGHNT and CDR2 YYREEE (reference sequence). This CDR3 comprises 16 residues. V gave up 1 base and J gave up 4 bases, with 14 bases separating them. The chain couples TRBV5-4 to TRBJ2-2; possibly TRBD2 for D (6 bases). Sequencing was performed on peripheral blood. The sequence derives from a man in his fifties with acute or convalescent COVID-19. CDR3 loop: CASSLIGGKRTGELFF. The DNA for the CDR3 is TGTGCCAGCAGCTTGATAGGCGGGAAACGCACCGGGGAGCTGTTTTTT. Looking up the rest from reference TRBV5-4 and TRBJ2-2 gives the full variable domain: ETGVTQSPTHLIKTRGQQVTLRCSSQSGHNTVSWYQQALGQGPQFIFQYYREEENGRGNFPPRFSGLQFPNYSSELNVNALELDDSALYLCASSLIGGKRTGELFFGEGSRLTVL.